The 6 T cell receptor beta chains listed next were all sequenced from one sample in a study of graft-versus-host responses after intestinal transplantation. Assay: immunoSEQ multiplex PCR; the TCRdb copy retains only in-frame clones and omits some. The sample lists about 88,000 clones; about nine tenths were seen once. No cognate antigen is known for these TCRs. The sequencing used unstimulated CD4+ T cells sorted from spleen or lymph node cells, collected before intestinal transplant. These TCRs come from a human donor who received an intestinal transplant.

This clone showed up just a few times. The rearrangement links TRBV5-1 to TRBJ2-7; 10 bases match TRBD1. The CDR3 runs 19 residues. Trimming at V came to 4 bases and at J to 0 bases, leaving 16 bases not matched to a gene. CDR1 is SGHRS, CDR2 YFSETQ, per germline. The DNA for the CDR3 is TGCGCCAGCAGCCCGGCTCTCGGGACAGGGGTACCTAGCTCCTACGAGCAGTACTTC. Protein: CASSPALGTGVPSSYEQYF.

This sequence joins TRBV5-4 and TRBJ1-2; TRBD1 is a possible D gene (6 bases). Germline-derived CDR1 and CDR2 are SGHNT and YYREEE (reference sequence). The V and J ends lost 0 bases and 1 base respectively, with 16 bases between them. The length of the CDR3 is 17 residues. CDR3 loop: CASSLELAGANNYGYTF. In DNA, the CDR3 is TGTGCCAGCAGCTTGGAGCTGGCAGGGGCGAATAACTATGGCTACACCTTC.

The rearrangement joins TRBV11-2 to TRBJ2-3; D call uncertain. From germline, CDR1 is SGHAT and CDR2 FQNNGV. V was cut by 0 bases and J by 5 bases, with 6 bases left in between. The CDR3 spans 13 residues. CDR3 in amino acids: CASSLDPKDTQYF. The CDR3 DNA sequence: TGTGCCAGCAGCTTAGATCCCAAAGATACGCAGTATTTT.

V and J are TRBV6-5 and TRBJ2-7; 7 bases are shared with TRBD1. The CDR3 covers 15 residues. The germline V gene has CDR1 MNHEY and CDR2 SVGAGI. The V segment lost 3 bases and the J segment 7 bases; nucleotides outside the gene matches: 12. Here the CDR3 DNA reads TGTGCCAGCAGTTATTCGGGACAGCCGGACCGGGAGCAGTACTTC. It is translated as CASSYSGQPDREQYF.

This clone was observed a few times. This chain connects TRBV25-1 to TRBJ1-6, with D perhaps TRBD1 (6 bases). From germline, CDR1 is MGHDK and CDR2 SYGVNS. Trimming took 4 bases from V and 7 from J, leaving 14 bases between them. The CDR3 is 15 amino acids. CDR3 sequence: CASSVGGGMNSPLHF. DNA for the CDR3: TGTGCCAGCAGTGTGGGAGGGGGGATGAATTCACCCCTCCACTTT.

The rearrangement uses TRBV11-2 and TRBJ1-1; 7 positions agree with TRBD1. Germline lookup yields CDR1 SGHAT and CDR2 FQNNGV. The V and J ends lost 3 bases and 2 bases, in that order; junction bases with no gene match: 3. This CDR3 is built from 14 residues. CDR3 loop: CASSFTGENTEAFF. The CDR3 bases are TGTGCCAGCAGCTTCACAGGGGAAAACACTGAAGCTTTCTTT.